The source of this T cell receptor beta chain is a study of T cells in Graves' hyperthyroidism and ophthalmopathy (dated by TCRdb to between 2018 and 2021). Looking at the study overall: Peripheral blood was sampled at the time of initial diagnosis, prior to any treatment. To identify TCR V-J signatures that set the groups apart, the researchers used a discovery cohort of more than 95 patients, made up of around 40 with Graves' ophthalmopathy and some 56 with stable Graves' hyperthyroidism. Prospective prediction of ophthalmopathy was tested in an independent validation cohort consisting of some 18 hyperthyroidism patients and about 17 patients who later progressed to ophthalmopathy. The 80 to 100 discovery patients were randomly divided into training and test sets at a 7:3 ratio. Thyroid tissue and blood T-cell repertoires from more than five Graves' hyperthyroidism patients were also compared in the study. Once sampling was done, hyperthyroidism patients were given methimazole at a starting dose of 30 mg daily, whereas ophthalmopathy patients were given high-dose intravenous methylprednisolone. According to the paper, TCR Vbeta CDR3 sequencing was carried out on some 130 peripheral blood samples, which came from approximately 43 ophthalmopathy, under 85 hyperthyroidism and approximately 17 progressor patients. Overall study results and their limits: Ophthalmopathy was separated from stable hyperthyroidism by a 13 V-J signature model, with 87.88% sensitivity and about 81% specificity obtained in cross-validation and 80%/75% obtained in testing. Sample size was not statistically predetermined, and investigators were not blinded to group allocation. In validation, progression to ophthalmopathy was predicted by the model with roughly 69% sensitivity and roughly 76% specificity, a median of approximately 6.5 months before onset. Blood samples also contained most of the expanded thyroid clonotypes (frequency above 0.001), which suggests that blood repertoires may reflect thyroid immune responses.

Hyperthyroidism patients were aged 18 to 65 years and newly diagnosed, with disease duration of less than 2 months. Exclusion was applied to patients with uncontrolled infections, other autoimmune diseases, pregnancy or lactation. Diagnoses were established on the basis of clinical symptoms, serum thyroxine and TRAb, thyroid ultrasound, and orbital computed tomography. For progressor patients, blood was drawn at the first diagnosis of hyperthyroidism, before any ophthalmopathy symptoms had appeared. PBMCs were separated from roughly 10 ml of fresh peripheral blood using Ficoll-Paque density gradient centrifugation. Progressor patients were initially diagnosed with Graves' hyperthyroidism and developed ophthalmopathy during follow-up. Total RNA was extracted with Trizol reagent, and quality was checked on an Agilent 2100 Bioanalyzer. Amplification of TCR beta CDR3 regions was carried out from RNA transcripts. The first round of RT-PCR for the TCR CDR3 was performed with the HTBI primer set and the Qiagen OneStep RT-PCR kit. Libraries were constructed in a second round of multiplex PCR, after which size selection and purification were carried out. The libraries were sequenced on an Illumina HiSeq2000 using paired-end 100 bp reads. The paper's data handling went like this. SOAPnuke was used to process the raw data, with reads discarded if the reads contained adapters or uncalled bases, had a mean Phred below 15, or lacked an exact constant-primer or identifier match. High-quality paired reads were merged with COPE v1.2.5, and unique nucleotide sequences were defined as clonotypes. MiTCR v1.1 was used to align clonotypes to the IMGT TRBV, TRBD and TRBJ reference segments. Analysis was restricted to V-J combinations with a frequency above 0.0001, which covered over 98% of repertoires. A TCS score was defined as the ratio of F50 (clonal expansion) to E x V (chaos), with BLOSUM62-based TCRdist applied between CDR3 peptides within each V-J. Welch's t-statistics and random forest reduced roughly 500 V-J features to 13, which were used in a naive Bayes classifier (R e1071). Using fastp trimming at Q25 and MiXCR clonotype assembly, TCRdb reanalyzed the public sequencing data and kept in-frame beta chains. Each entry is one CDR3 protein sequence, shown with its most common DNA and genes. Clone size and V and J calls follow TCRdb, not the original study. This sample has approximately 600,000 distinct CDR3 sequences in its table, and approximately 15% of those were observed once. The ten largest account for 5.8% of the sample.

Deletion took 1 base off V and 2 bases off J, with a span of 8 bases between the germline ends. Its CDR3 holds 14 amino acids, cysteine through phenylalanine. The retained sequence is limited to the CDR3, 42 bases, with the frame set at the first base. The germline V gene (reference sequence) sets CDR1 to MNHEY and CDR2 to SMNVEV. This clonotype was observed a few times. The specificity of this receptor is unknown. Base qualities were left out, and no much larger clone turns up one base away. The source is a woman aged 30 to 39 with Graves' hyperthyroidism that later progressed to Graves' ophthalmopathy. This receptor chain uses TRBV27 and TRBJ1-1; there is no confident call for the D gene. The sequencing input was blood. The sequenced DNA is TGTGCCAGCAGTTTATGGGTGGGAAACACTGAAGCTTTCTTT. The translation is CASSLWVGNTEAFF.